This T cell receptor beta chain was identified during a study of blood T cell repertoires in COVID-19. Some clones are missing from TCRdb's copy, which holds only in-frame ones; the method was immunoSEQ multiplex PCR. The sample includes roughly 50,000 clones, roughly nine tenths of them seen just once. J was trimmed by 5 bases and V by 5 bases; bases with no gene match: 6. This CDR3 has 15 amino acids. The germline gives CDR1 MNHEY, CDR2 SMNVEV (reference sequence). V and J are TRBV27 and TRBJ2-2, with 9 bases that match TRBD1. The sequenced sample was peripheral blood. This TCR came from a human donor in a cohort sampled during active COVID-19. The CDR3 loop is CASSEQGAWTGELFF. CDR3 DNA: TGTGCCAGCAGTGAACAGGGGGCGTGGACCGGGGAGCTGTTTTTT.